This T cell receptor (beta chain) was sequenced for a study of blood T cell repertoires in COVID-19. The method was immunoSEQ multiplex PCR; TCRdb's version includes in-frame clones alone and lacks a portion of them. There are approximately 150,000 clones in the sample; approximately 90% occur only once, and roughly 1% lies in the top ten. The sequencing input was peripheral blood. The sequence was collected from a woman in her fifties or sixties with acute or convalescent COVID-19.

The CDR3 here is CASSQQWSSGENYNEQFF. For the CDR3, the DNA is TGTGCCAGCAGCCAGCAGTGGTCTAGCGGGGAAAACTACAATGAGCAGTTCTTC. V gene TRBV11-3 combines with J gene TRBJ2-1; 9 positions match TRBD2. J gave up 3 bases and V 5 bases, and 14 bases lay outside the gene matches. CDR1 is SGHNT and CDR2 is YENEEA in the germline V gene. The CDR3 length is 18 residues. The entire variable domain, with the rest obtained from reference TRBV11-3 and TRBJ2-1, is as follows: EAGVVQSPRYKIIEKKQPVAFWCNPISGHNTLYWYLQNLGQGPELLIRYENEEAVDDSQLPKDRFSAERLKGVDSTLKIQPAELGDSAVYLCASSQQWSSGENYNEQFFGPGTRLTVL.